This T cell receptor beta chain was captured in a study of response to subunit inactivated influenza vaccine. CDR1 and CDR2 from the germline V gene are LNHNV and YYDKDF (reference sequence). This CDR3 has 13 amino acids. V was pared by 1 base and J by 5 bases, with 6 bases between. TCRdb recomputed calls from the RT-PCR reads with MiXCR, one row per CDR3 protein. The sample has 700,000 to 900,000 distinct CDR3 sequences; around 20% are singletons. Details on this clonotype: Its antigen remains unknown.

Findings and limits, study-wide: Only a handful of new T cells, the authors suggested, are recruited with each seasonal influenza vaccination.

V is TRBV15 and J is TRBJ2-1; no clear D. The receptor was isolated from a man between 45 and 60 years old who received an inactivated influenza vaccine. Sequencing was performed on PBMCs from blood, taken roughly 5 days after vaccination. The CDR3 region has the DNA TGTGCCACCAGCAGAGGTGTTCACAATGAGCAGTTCTTC. Residues: CATSRGVHNEQFF.